The 25 T cell receptor beta chains below were found in one sample sequenced in a study of persistence of HIV-infected CD4 T cells. The stimulus was an HIV-1 Gag 15-mer peptide pool, 0.9 to 1 ug/peptide/mL. Sorting selected CD4+ T cells upregulating both CD40 ligand and CD69. The immunoSEQ assay was version 4, run in survey mode. Here immunoSEQ multiplex PCR was the method, and the copy in TCRdb shows in-frame clones only, minus some. The sample carries about 10,000 clones, less than 85% recorded once. These TCRs' antigens remain unknown. This specimen was CD4+ T cells sorted from PBMCs after approximately 20-hour stimulation, taken from a patient who received antiretroviral therapy. Receptors originate from an adult woman with HIV who was CMV-seropositive.

The genes are TRBV3-1 (or the pseudogene TRBV3-2) and TRBJ1-2; TRBD1 agrees at 10 bases. Unmatched junction bases numbered 4, after V lost 4 bases and J lost 8 bases. The CDR3 runs 13 residues. The germline V gene encodes CDR1 LGHDT and CDR2 YNNKEL (reference sequence). The CDR3 reads CASSPDRGGGYTF. CDR3 in DNA: TGTGCCAGCAGCCCGGACAGGGGGGGAGGCTACACCTTC.

The gene calls are TRBV4-1 and TRBJ1-5; TRBD1 is a possible D gene (6 bases). Germline CDR1 MGHRA, CDR2 YSYEKL. There are 16 residues in the CDR3. Trimming cost V 0 bases and J 3 bases, with 12 bases left between them. This chain's CDR3 is CASSQEIRGYNQPQHF. CDR3 DNA: TGCGCCAGCAGCCAAGAAATCAGGGGATACAATCAGCCCCAGCATTTT.

V and J are TRBV7-2 and TRBJ2-7; TRBD2 matches at 8 bases. Germline V gives CDR1 SGHTA, CDR2 FQGNSA. J lost 4 bases, V lost 2 bases, and 13 bases had no gene match. The CDR3 is 17 amino acids. The CDR3: CASSLLRGGTRWYEQYF. As DNA, the CDR3 is TGTGCCAGCAGCTTACTCCGTGGAGGGACTAGATGGTACGAGCAGTACTTC.

V is TRBV28 and J is TRBJ1-1; D is ambiguous. Germline CDR1 is MDHEN and CDR2 is SYDVKM. The CDR3 runs 16 residues. Trimming cost V 0 bases and J 1 base, with 12 bases left between them. CDR3 DNA: TGTGCCAGCAGTTTATGGGGCGCGGGAGGGAACACTGAAGCTTTCTTT. This encodes CASSLWGAGGNTEAFF.

CDR3 protein: CATSRDGFERQFF. CDR3 nucleotides: TGTGCCACCAGCAGAGATGGGTTTGAGCGCCAGTTCTTC. The chain couples TRBV15 to TRBJ2-1, with D hard to call. The CDR3 spans 13 residues. Germline V gene sequence: CDR1 LNHNV, CDR2 YYDKDF (reference sequence). The V gene lost 0 bases and the J gene lost 13 bases, with 13 bases spanning the gap.

This clone qualifies as large (0.1 to 1%). The chain joins TRBV3-1 (or the pseudogene TRBV3-2) to TRBJ1-2; a weak D match, TRBD1 (6 bases). CDR3 size: 16 residues. V lost 4 bases and J 4 bases, leaving 19 bases between the germline ends. CDR1 and CDR2 from the germline V gene are LGHDT and YNNKEL (reference sequence). In nucleotides, the CDR3 is TGTGCCAGCAGCCGTAATACCGGACAGTCGGCCTATGGCTACACCTTC. This gives the protein CASSRNTGQSAYGYTF.

This clone was counted only a few times. The V and J genes are TRBV4-3 and TRBJ2-2; tentatively, D is TRBD1 (6 bases). The CDR3 length is 15 residues. Germline V lookup: CDR1 LGHNA, CDR2 YSLEER. Trimming pared 0 bases from V and 7 bases from J, leaving 12 bases between. The CDR3 spells CASSQEHRAGGELFF. The CDR3, as DNA: TGCGCCAGCAGCCAAGAGCACAGGGCCGGCGGGGAGCTGTTTTTT.

The gene calls are TRBV6-6 and TRBJ2-7, with 11 nucleotides matching TRBD1. With V trimmed by 2 bases and J by 3 bases, 3 bases remained unmatched. The CDR3 is 15 amino acids. The germline V gene encodes CDR1 MNHNY and CDR2 SVGAGI (reference sequence). The chain's CDR3 is CASSYRDRGVYEQYF. The CDR3 nucleotides read TGTGCCAGCAGTTACAGGGACAGGGGGGTCTACGAGCAGTACTTC.

This chain joins TRBV6-5 and TRBJ2-3, with D perhaps matching TRBD1 or TRBD2 (5 bases each). The V end lost 7 bases, the J end lost 2 bases, and 13 bases lay between the germline ends. This CDR3 comprises 14 residues. CDR1 and CDR2 from the germline V gene are MNHEY and SVGAGI. The chain's CDR3 is CASTGTGFTDTQYF. The CDR3, as DNA: TGTGCCAGCACCGGGACGGGGTTCACAGATACGCAGTATTTT.

This clone is large. The gene calls are TRBV7-8 and TRBJ2-3; 8 bases line up with TRBD2. The V segment lost 4 bases and the J segment 1 base; nucleotides outside the gene matches: 4. Germline CDR1 SGHVS, CDR2 FQNEAQ. This CDR3 is 15 amino acids long. CDR3 region: CASSWSSGGTDTQYF. The DNA of the CDR3 is TGTGCCAGCAGCTGGAGTAGCGGGGGCACAGATACGCAGTATTTT.

The rearrangement links TRBV4-1 to TRBJ2-2; D call uncertain. Germline V gene lookup returns CDR1 MGHRA and CDR2 YSYEKL. This CDR3 spans 12 amino acids. Trimming took 3 bases from V and 1 from J, leaving 0 bases between them. The CDR3 is CASSQNTGELFF. CDR3 sequence (DNA): TGCGCCAGCAGCCAGAACACCGGGGAGCTGTTTTTT.

The gene calls are TRBV19 and TRBJ1-1; the D is unclear. CDR1 and CDR2 (germline): LNHDA, SQIVND (reference sequence). Trimming removed 5 bases at V and 1 base at J, with 8 bases between. The CDR3 has 13 residues. CDR3 sequence: CASSVGSNTEAFF. The CDR3 nucleotides are TGTGCCAGTAGTGTCGGATCGAACACTGAAGCTTTCTTT. The entire variable domain, with the rest obtained from reference TRBV19 and TRBJ1-1, is as follows: DGGITQSPKYLFRKEGQNVTLSCEQNLNHDAMYWYRQDPGQGLRLIYYSQIVNDFQKGDIAEGYSVSREKKESFPLTVTSAQKNPTAFYLCASSVGSNTEAFFGQGTRLTVV.

This chain uses TRBV6-5 with TRBJ1-1; a possible D gene is TRBD1 (5 bases). The V gene's germline CDR1 is MNHEY and CDR2 SVGAGI. The CDR3 is 16 residues long. Trimming removed 2 bases at V and 0 bases at J, with 13 bases between. CDR3 DNA sequence: TGTGCCAGCAGTTACGGGGGGGATCCAATGAACACTGAAGCTTTCTTT. It codes for CASSYGGDPMNTEAFF.

The chain is built from TRBV11-3 and TRBJ1-2; D uncertain. Looked up from germline, CDR1 is SGHNT and CDR2 is YENEEA. Deletions cut 5 bases from V and 8 bases from J, with 12 bases between. The CDR3 extends over 12 amino acids. CDR3 sequence (DNA): TGTGCCAGCAGCCAACTGGGAAGCGGCTACACCTTC. Translation: CASSQLGSGYTF. Filled out from reference TRBV11-3 and TRBJ1-2, the complete variable domain reads EAGVVQSPRYKIIEKKQPVAFWCNPISGHNTLYWYLQNLGQGPELLIRYENEEAVDDSQLPKDRFSAERLKGVDSTLKIQPAELGDSAVYLCASSQLGSGYTFGSGTRLTVV.

This chain uses TRBV4-3 with TRBJ1-1, with D tentatively TRBD1 (5 bases). V was cut by 3 bases and J by 0 bases, with 11 bases left in between. The CDR3 covers 15 residues. Per the germline V gene, CDR1 is LGHNA and CDR2 is YSLEER. The CDR3 bases are TGCGCCAGCAGCCACAGACAGAGAATGAACACTGAAGCTTTCTTT. This translates into CASSHRQRMNTEAFF.

The chain employs TRBV12-3 or TRBV12-4 and TRBJ2-7; no reliable D call. The CDR3 extends over 13 amino acids. V lost 7 bases, J lost 1 base, and 11 bases lay in between. The chain's CDR3 is CASTLVGSYEQYF. As DNA, the CDR3 is TGTGCCAGCACCCTCGTGGGGTCCTACGAGCAGTACTTC.

The chain uses TRBV3-1 (or the pseudogene TRBV3-2) and TRBJ2-1; D might be TRBD1 or TRBD2, each matching 5 bases. CDR1 is LGHDT, CDR2 YNNKEL, per germline (reference sequence). Trimming took off 4 bases at V and 6 bases at J, with 16 bases between the two ends. The CDR3 loop spans 15 amino acids. The CDR3: CASSRDALVGNEQFF. CDR3 sequence (DNA): TGTGCCAGCAGCCGGGACGCTCTAGTGGGCAATGAGCAGTTCTTC.

The chain employs TRBV7-9 and TRBJ2-3; TRBD1 aligns across 8 bases. In germline, CDR1 is SEHNR, CDR2 FQNEAQ (reference sequence). The CDR3 is 16 amino acids. The junction had 9 bases not matched to a gene; V was cut back by 5 bases and J by 2 bases. In nucleotides, the CDR3 is TGTGCCAGCAGCCCCTTAGGACAGGGATACACAGATACGCAGTATTTT. Its translation is CASSPLGQGYTDTQYF.

The chain recombines TRBV13 with TRBJ1-6, with D tentatively TRBD1 (5 bases). The CDR3 covers 14 residues. Germline CDR1 and CDR2: PRHDT and FYEKMQ (reference sequence). V shed 5 bases and J shed 9 bases, with 14 bases lying between them. The CDR3, as DNA: TGTGCCAGCAGCCCAGGACAACCGGGTTCACCCCTCCACTTT. Amino acids: CASSPGQPGSPLHF.

This clone was found once. The chain employs TRBV7-6 and TRBJ1-4; 8 positions agree with TRBD1. The V segment lost 5 bases and the J segment 6 bases; nucleotides outside the gene matches: 5. This CDR3 contains 14 residues. Germline V gives CDR1 SGHVS, CDR2 FNYEAQ. The CDR3 nucleotides read TGTGCCAGCAGCCCAGGGGGCGCGGATGAAAAACTGTTTTTT. Residues: CASSPGGADEKLFF.

The chain combines TRBV9 with TRBJ1-2, with D possibly being TRBD1 (5 bases). There are 13 residues in the CDR3. Between the trimmed V and J ends, which lost 2 bases and 4 bases, there was a span of 9 bases. Germline V gives CDR1 SGDLS, CDR2 YYNGEE. The CDR3 coding sequence is TGTGCCAGCAGCGTTGGTAGGGGCTATGGCTACACCTTC. Its protein is CASSVGRGYGYTF.

This sequence joins TRBV29-1 and TRBJ2-3; 9 bases are shared with TRBD1. The CDR3 extends over 15 amino acids. The germline V gene has CDR1 SQVTM and CDR2 ANQGSEA. The ends lost 0 bases at V and 4 bases at J; junction bases unmatched: 5. The chain's CDR3 is CSVEDWGQGPDTQYF. As DNA, the CDR3 is TGCAGCGTTGAAGATTGGGGACAGGGCCCAGATACGCAGTATTTT.

V and J are TRBV24-1 and TRBJ2-1; tentatively, D is TRBD2 (6 bases). Per germline, CDR1 KGHDR and CDR2 SFDVKD. The CDR3 extends over 15 amino acids. Trimming removed 7 bases at V and 4 bases at J, with 16 bases between. The CDR3 loop reads CATRGGSGSYNEQFF. CDR3 in DNA: TGTGCCACCAGGGGTGGTAGCGGATCATACAATGAGCAGTTCTTC.

The chain is built from TRBV19 and TRBJ2-7, with D possibly TRBD1 on 6 matching bases. The germline gives CDR1 LNHDA, CDR2 SQIVND (reference sequence). The CDR3 extends over 14 amino acids. V lost 7 bases, J lost 3 bases, and 16 bases lay in between. In nucleotides, the CDR3 is TGTGCCAGTAACTCTTCGGACAGACACTACGAGCAGTACTTC. Its protein product is CASNSSDRHYEQYF.

The chain joins TRBV12-3 or TRBV12-4 to TRBJ1-2; 9 bases match TRBD1. V gave up 6 bases and J gave up 7 bases; unmatched junction bases: 6. This CDR3 has 13 residues. CDR3 coding DNA: TGTGCCAGCAGGGGGGACAGGGACTTTGGCTACACCTTC. Encoded protein: CASRGDRDFGYTF.